A selection of T cell receptor beta chains follows, all from one sample in a study of CD8 T cells in Susac syndrome. TCRdb redid the calling of the immunoSEQ multiplex PCR reads with MiXCR, one entry per CDR3 protein. Of more than 200,000 distinct CDR3 sequences listed, 85% to 95% were seen once; the top ten hold around 0.16%. The sequenced sample was CD4+ T cells from PBMCs. These receptors all stem from a human donor with Susac syndrome. Both conserved end residues are part of each CDR3. D genes are given only for firm matches. A clone size is listed for some rows: how often the clone was seen (once, few, many), or a class if it is expanded.

J | size | V | D | DNA | CDR3
TRBJ1-6 | NA | TRBV20-1 | NA | TGCAGTGCTGGGGAAGGTCGGGACCGCGATAATTCACCCCTCCACTTT | CSAGEGRDRDNSPLHF
TRBJ1-1 | NA | TRBV4-3 | TRBD1 | TGCGCCAGCAGCGGGACAGGGGGGAGCACTGAAGCTTTCTTT | CASSGTGGSTEAFF
TRBJ1-1 | NA | TRBV3-1 | NA | TGTGCCAGCAGCGCACCGGTGCCGAACACTGAAGCTTTCTTT | CASSAPVPNTEAFF
TRBJ1-2 | NA | TRBV20-1 | TRBD1 | TGCAGTGCGAGCCGGGACAGCTCAGCTAACTATGGCTACACCTTC | CSASRDSSANYGYTF
TRBJ2-7 | NA | TRBV12-3/TRBV12-4 | NA | TGTGCCAGCAGCCCGAGTCCGATCAGGACCCTCTCCCACGAGCAGTACTTC | CASSPSPIRTLSHEQYF
TRBJ2-7 | NA | TRBV20-1 | NA | TGCAGTGCTACCCCTCTGGTCGGCTACGAGCAGTACTTC | CSATPLVGYEQYF
TRBJ1-2 | once | TRBV30 | NA | TGTGCCTGGAGTGCCGGCCCAGTAGCAGACTATGGCTACACCTTC | CAWSAGPVADYGYTF
TRBJ1-2 | NA | TRBV6-6 | NA | TGTGCCAGCAGTTACTCGTCAGGCGCCTATGGCTACACCTTC | CASSYSSGAYGYTF
TRBJ2-3 | once | TRBV10-3 | TRBD1 | TGTGCCATCAGTGAGGGGACAGGGGGCTCCACAGATACGCAGTATTTT | CAISEGTGGSTDTQYF
TRBJ1-2 | NA | TRBV7-9 | NA | TGTGCCAGCAGCTTAGATCAGGGAGGCTATGGCTACACCTTC | CASSLDQGGYGYTF
TRBJ1-2 | NA | TRBV14 | NA | TGTGCCAGCAGCCAAGATGTCGGAGGTGGTGGCTACACCTTC | CASSQDVGGGGYTF
TRBJ2-5 | NA | TRBV20-1 | TRBD1 | TGCAGTGCTATCGGGCAGGGGGCTTGGGAGACCCAGTACTTC | CSAIGQGAWETQYF
TRBJ1-3 | NA | TRBV5-1 | NA | TGCGCCAGCAGCTTGGAGGGGCAAGAAGGAAACACCATATATTTT | CASSLEGQEGNTIYF
TRBJ2-4 | once | TRBV4-3 | TRBD1 | TGCGCCAGCAGCCCCAATGGGGACAGTTCCAAAAACATTCAGTACTTC | CASSPNGDSSKNIQYF
TRBJ2-3 | NA | TRBV24-1 | TRBD2 | TGTGCCACCAGTGACCGTGGTGGTAGCGGGGGCACAGATACGCAGTATTTT | CATSDRGGSGGTDTQYF
TRBJ1-1 | NA | TRBV7-2 | NA | TGTGCCAGCAGCATCCTTAAAACGACTGAAGCTTTCTTT | CASSILKTTEAFF
TRBJ2-7 | NA | TRBV4-1 | NA | TGCGCCAGCAGCCCAAACCCCATCAGGGGATACGAGCAGTACTTC | CASSPNPIRGYEQYF
TRBJ2-3 | NA | TRBV6-2/TRBV6-3 | TRBD1 | TGTGCCAGCAGTCGACGTCAGGGGGCAACAGATACGCAGTATTTT | CASSRRQGATDTQYF
TRBJ2-1 | NA | TRBV6-2/TRBV6-3 | NA | TGTGCCAGCAGTTACTACGCGGCGGGCGGTGAGCAGTTCTTC | CASSYYAAGGEQFF
TRBJ2-1 | NA | TRBV29-1 | NA | TGCAGCGCAAGGGACCTCTATGAGCAGTTCTTC | CSARDLYEQFF
TRBJ2-3 | NA | TRBV3-1 | TRBD2 | TGTGCCAGCAGCCTCTCAGCGGGGACCACCGATACGCAGTATTTT | CASSLSAGTTDTQYF
TRBJ2-3 | NA | TRBV29-1 | NA | TGCAGCGTTGAGGACACAACGAGCACAGATACGCAGTATTTT | CSVEDTTSTDTQYF
TRBJ2-4 | NA | TRBV10-3 | TRBD1 | TGTGCCATCAGTGAATACAAACGGGACAGGGCAGTTGCCAAAAACATTCAGTACTTC | CAISEYKRDRAVAKNIQYF
TRBJ1-2 | NA | TRBV28 | NA | TGTGCCAGCAGTTTTTCGGGGCGGCAGAACTATGGCTACACCTTC | CASSFSGRQNYGYTF
TRBJ2-6 | NA | TRBV4-1 | NA | TGCGCCAGCAGCCAAGGTGTTTTAACCAGCTCTTCCGGGGCCAACGTCCTGACTTTC | CASSQGVLTSSSGANVLTF